Listed below are T cell receptor beta chains from one sample, sequenced in a study of blood T cell repertoires in COVID-19. Here immunoSEQ multiplex PCR was the method, and the copy in TCRdb shows in-frame clones only, minus some. The data show more than 350,000 clones, roughly 86% seen once. Sequencing was carried out using peripheral blood. These receptors were collected from a woman aged 25 to 39 with COVID-19, enrolled during active disease. CDR3s include the opening cysteine and the closing phenylalanine or tryptophan.

V,CDR3
TRBV27,CASSASGIYNEQFF
TRBV19,CASSQTSGSTDTQYF
TRBV15,CATSSDTSGRGDTQYF
TRBV6-5,CASRRTENSPLHF
TRBV7-2,CASSLGGGTGASEQYF
TRBV7-3,CASSLTTGDTQYF
TRBV10-3,CAISESEEQPQHF
TRBV10-3,CAISGDLNYNEQFF
TRBV12-3/TRBV12-4,CASRGGMDQYF
TRBV24-1,CATSMAGGGNQPQHF
TRBV3-1/TRBV3-2,CASSQTTYEQYF
TRBV7-2,CASRGQVEETQYF
TRBV6-6,CASRTERTNEKLFF
TRBV9,CASSPTLQGDQTEAFF
TRBV27,CASSLWARETGELFF
TRBV7-3,CASSSGRAGGSGELFF
TRBV28,CASTETGNQPQHF
TRBV29-1,CSVAGDRVGNTIYF
TRBV12-3/TRBV12-4,CASSLQGGSPLHF
TRBV28,CASSLSEGQGNSPLHF
TRBV6-4,CASTPEAGSSTGELFF
TRBV7-2,CASSRGGGMNTEAFF
TRBV3-1/TRBV3-2,CASSQVRPSGRNEQYF
TRBV18,CASSPLSGTGASGANVLTF
TRBV13,CASSWTGLNTEAFF
TRBV9,CASSRSISSRNSPLHF
TRBV2,CATTQGAGEAFF
TRBV6-5,CASRVSSATYNEQFF
TRBV6-2/TRBV6-3,CASSPWDRAYEQYF
TRBV6-4,CAISEGLADYNEQFF
TRBV7-8,CASSLTPPRDNEQFF
TRBV6-5,CASTRVPRSGYTF
TRBV27,CASSLQGARNQPQHF
TRBV6-4,CASRVLENTGELFF
TRBV5-1,CASSPGTDSSVETQYF
TRBV28,CASLPGQGGGRLFF
TRBV19,CASSTPGGRNTGELFF
TRBV29-1,CSVATNTDTQYF
TRBV2,CASSVLAGGETQYF
TRBV5-1,CASSLDREYTDTQYF